This entry concerns a single TCR beta chain. Generated by immunoSEQ multiplex PCR, the TCRdb table keeps only in-frame clones and is missing some. Of fewer than 40,000 clones in the sample, 90% are singletons; the top ten hold 0.39%. This sample is drawn from a study of T cell changes during pregnancy in multiple sclerosis. V dropped 3 bases and J dropped 5 bases, with 16 bases sitting between them. Germline values: CDR1 LNHDA, CDR2 SQIVND (reference sequence). The length of the CDR3 is 15 residues. The TCR originated in a female donor with multiple sclerosis, enrolled in a pregnancy study. This rearrangement joins TRBV19 to TRBJ2-5; the D gene is possibly TRBD2 (7 bases). Specimen: CD4+ T cells from peripheral blood mononuclear cells, collected in the second trimester of pregnancy. The CDR3 sequence: CASSIDQGGVETQYF. CDR3 DNA: TGTGCCAGTAGTATCGATCAAGGGGGGGTCGAGACCCAGTACTTC.